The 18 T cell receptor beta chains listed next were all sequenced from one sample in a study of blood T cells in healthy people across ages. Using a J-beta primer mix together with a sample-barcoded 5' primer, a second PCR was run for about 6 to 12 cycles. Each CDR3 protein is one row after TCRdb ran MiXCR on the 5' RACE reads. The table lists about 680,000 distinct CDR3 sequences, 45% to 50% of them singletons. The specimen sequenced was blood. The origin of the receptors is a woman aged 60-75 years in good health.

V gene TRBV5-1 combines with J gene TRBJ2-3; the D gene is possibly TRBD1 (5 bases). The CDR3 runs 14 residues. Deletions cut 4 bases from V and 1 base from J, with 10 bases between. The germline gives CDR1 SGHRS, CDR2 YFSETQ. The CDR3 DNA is TGCGCCAGCAGCATTGACAGTCGCACAGATACGCAGTATTTT. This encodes CASSIDSRTDTQYF.

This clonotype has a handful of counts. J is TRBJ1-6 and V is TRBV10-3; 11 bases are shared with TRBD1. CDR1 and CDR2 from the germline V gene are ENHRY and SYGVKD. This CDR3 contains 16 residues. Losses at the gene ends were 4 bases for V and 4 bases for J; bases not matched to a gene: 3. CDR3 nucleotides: TGTGCCATCAGTGCGGGGACAGGGGGATATAATTCACCCCTCCACTTT. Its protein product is CAISAGTGGYNSPLHF.

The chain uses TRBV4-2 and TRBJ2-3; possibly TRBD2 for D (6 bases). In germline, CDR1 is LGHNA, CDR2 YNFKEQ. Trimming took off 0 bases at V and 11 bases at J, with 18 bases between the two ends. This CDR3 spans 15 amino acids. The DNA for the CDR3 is TGTGCCAGCAGCCAAGAGGTAGGGACTGGAAATCAGCAGTATTTT. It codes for CASSQEVGTGNQQYF.

This CDR3 reads CASSPNGPPETQYF. In DNA form, the CDR3 reads TGTGCCAGCAGCCCCAATGGTCCGCCAGAGACCCAGTACTTC. The rearrangement joins TRBV7-2 to TRBJ2-5; D call uncertain. Germline-derived CDR1 and CDR2 are SGHTA and FQGNSA. The germline V and J ends were trimmed by 5 bases and 4 bases, with 14 bases remaining between them. This CDR3 has 14 residues.

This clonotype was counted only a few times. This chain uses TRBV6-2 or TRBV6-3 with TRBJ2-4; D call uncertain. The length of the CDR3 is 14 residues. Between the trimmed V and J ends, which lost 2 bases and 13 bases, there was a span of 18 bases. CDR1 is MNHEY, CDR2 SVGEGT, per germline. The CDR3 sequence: CASSYTIRSQEQYF. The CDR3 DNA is TGTGCCAGCAGTTACACGATCCGGAGCCAAGAGCAGTACTTC.

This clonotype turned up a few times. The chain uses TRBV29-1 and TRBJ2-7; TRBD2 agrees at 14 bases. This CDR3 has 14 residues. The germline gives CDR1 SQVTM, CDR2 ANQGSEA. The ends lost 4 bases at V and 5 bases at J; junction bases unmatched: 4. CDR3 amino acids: CSVAGLAGVNEQYF. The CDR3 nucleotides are TGCAGCGTTGCGGGACTAGCGGGAGTCAACGAGCAGTACTTC.

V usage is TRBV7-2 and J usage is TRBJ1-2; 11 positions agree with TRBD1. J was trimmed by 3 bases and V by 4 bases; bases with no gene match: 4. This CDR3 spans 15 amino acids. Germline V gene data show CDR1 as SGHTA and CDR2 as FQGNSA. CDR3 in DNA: TGTGCCAGCAGCTACGGACAGGGGGCATACTATGGCTACACCTTC. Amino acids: CASSYGQGAYYGYTF. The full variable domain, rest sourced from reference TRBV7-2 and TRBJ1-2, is GAGVSQSPSNKVTEKGKDVELRCDPISGHTALYWYRQSLGQGLEFLIYFQGNSAPDKSGLPSDRFSAERTGGSVSTLTIQRTQQEDSAVYLCASSYGQGAYYGYTFGSGTRLTVV.

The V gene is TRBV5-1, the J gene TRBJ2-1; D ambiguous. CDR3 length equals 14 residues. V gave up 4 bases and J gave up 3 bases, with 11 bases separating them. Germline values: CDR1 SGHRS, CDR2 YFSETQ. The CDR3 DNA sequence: TGCGCCAGCAGCAAGGGCGGATACTACAATGAGCAGTTCTTC. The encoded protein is CASSKGGYYNEQFF. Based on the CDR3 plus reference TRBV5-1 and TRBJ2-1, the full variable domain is KAGVTQTPRYLIKTRGQQVTLSCSPISGHRSVSWYQQTPGQGLQFLFEYFSETQRNKGNFPGRFSGRQFSNSRSEMNVSTLELGDSALYLCASSKGGYYNEQFFGPGTRLTVL.

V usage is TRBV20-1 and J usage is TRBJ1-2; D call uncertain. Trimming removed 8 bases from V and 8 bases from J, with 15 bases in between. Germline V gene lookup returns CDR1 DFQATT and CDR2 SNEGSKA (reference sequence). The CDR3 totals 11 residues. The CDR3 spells CSPRARKGYTF. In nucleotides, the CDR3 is TGCAGTCCCCGGGCACGTAAAGGCTACACCTTC.

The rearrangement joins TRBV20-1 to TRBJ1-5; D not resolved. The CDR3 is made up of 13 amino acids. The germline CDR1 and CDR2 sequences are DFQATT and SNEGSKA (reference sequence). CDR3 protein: CSTVEDSNQPQHF. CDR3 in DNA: TGCAGCACCGTGGAAGATAGCAATCAGCCCCAGCATTTT.

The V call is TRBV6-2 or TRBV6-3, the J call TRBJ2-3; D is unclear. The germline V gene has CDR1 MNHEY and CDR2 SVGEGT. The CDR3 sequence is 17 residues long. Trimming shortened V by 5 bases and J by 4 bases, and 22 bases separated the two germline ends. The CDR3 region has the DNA TGTGCCAGCAGTCGTGACCTGACGAGGAATATGGCAGATACGCAGTATTTT. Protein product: CASSRDLTRNMADTQYF.

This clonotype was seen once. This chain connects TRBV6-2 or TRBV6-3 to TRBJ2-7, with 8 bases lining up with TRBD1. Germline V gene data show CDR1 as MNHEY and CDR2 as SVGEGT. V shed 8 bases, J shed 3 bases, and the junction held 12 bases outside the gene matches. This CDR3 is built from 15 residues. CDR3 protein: CASAKSRGRNYEQYF. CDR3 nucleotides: TGTGCCAGCGCCAAAAGCAGGGGGCGCAACTACGAGCAGTACTTC.

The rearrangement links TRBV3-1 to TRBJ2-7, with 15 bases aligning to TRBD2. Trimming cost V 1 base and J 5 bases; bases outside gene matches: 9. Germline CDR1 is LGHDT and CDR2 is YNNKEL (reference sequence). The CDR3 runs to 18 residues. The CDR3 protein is CASSQATPGLAGGHEQYF. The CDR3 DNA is TGTGCCAGCAGCCAAGCGACCCCGGGACTAGCGGGAGGTCACGAGCAGTACTTC.

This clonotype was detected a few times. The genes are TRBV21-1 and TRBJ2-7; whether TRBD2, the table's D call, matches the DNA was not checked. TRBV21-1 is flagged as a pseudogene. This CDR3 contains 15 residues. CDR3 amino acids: CASRLLAGGIYEQYF. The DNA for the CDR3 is TGTGCCAGCAGACTACTAGCGGGAGGGATCTACGAGCAGTACTTC.

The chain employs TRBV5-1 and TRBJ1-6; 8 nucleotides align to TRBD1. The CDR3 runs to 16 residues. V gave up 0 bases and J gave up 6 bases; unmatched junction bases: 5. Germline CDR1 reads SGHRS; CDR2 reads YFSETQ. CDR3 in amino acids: CASSLDTGGINSPLHF. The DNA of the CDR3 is TGCGCCAGCAGCTTGGATACAGGGGGGATTAATTCACCCCTCCACTTT. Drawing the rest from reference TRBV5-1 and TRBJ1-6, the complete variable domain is KAGVTQTPRYLIKTRGQQVTLSCSPISGHRSVSWYQQTPGQGLQFLFEYFSETQRNKGNFPGRFSGRQFSNSRSEMNVSTLELGDSALYLCASSLDTGGINSPLHFGNGTRLTVT.

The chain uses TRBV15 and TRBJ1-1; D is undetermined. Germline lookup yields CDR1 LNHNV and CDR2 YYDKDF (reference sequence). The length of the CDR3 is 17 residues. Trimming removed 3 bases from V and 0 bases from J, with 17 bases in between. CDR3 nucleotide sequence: TGTGCCACCAGCAGTGACTCGGGCGATTCTATGAACACTGAAGCTTTCTTT. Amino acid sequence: CATSSDSGDSMNTEAFF. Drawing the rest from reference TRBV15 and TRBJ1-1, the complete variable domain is DAMVIQNPRYQVTQFGKPVTLSCSQTLNHNVMYWYQQKSSQAPKLLFHYYDKDFNNEADTPDNFQSRRPNTSFCFLDIRSPGLGDTAMYLCATSSDSGDSMNTEAFFGQGTRLTVV.

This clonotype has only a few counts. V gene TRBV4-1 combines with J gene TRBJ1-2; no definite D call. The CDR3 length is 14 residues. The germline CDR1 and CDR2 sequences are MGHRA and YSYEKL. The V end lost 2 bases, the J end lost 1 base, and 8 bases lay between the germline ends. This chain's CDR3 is CASSQSANNYGYTF. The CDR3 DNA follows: TGCGCCAGCAGCCAATCAGCCAATAACTATGGCTACACCTTC.

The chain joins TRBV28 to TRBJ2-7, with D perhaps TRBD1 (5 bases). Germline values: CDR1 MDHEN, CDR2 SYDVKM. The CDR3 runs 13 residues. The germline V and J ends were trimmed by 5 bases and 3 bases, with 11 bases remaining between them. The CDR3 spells CASSKTEDYEQYF. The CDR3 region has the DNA TGTGCCAGCAGTAAGACAGAAGACTACGAGCAGTACTTC.